Presented here are 6 T cell receptor beta chains from one specimen sequenced in a study of PD-1 blockade in classical Hodgkin lymphoma. TCRdb's table, derived via immunoSEQ multiplex PCR, lists solely in-frame clones and lacks some. Of about 43,000 clones listed, approximately 79% are singletons. Every patient was affected by relapse after autologous stem cell transplantation, while exposure to brentuximab vedotin was not uniform. The specimen was peripheral blood mononuclear cells (PBMCs), collected before the second cycle of nivolumab. The receptors derive from a human donor with classical Hodgkin lymphoma.

This clone was recorded once. The chain employs TRBV7-2 and TRBJ1-4; D may be TRBD1 (5 bases). With 5 bases removed from V and 8 bases from J, the gap between germline ends came to 15 bases. CDR3 length: 14 amino acids. Germline V gene sequence: CDR1 SGHTA, CDR2 FQGNSA. The CDR3 coding sequence is TGTGCCAGCAGCCCCCATCAGGGAGGGGAAAAACTGTTTTTT. It is translated as CASSPHQGGEKLFF.

This clone showed up just once. This rearrangement joins TRBV11-2 to TRBJ2-7, with TRBD2 matching 10 bases. This CDR3 spans 14 amino acids. V was pared by 4 bases and J by 2 bases, with 2 bases of the junction left unmatched. CDR1 and CDR2 (germline): SGHAT, FQNNGV. Here the CDR3 DNA reads TGTGCCAGCAGCTCTAGCGGGAGCCCCTACGAGCAGTACTTC. Translating gives CASSSSGSPYEQYF.

The chain links TRBV9 to TRBJ2-3; D possibly corresponds to TRBD1 (6 bases). Germline V gene sequence: CDR1 SGDLS, CDR2 YYNGEE. This CDR3 is built from 14 residues. Between the trimmed V and J ends, which lost 3 bases and 4 bases, there was a span of 12 bases. The DNA for the CDR3 is TGTGCCAGCAGCGCAAAAACAGGGTCAGATACGCAGTATTTT. Its protein is CASSAKTGSDTQYF.

The chain combines TRBV7-2 with TRBJ1-1, with D possibly TRBD1 on 6 matching bases. Germline-derived CDR1 and CDR2 are SGHTA and FQGNSA. The CDR3 loop spans 15 amino acids. Trimming pared 5 bases from V and 5 bases from J, leaving 18 bases between. CDR3 nucleotide sequence: TGTGCCAGCAGCGTATCACAGGGTGGGCGAACTGAAGCTTTCTTT. Amino acid sequence: CASSVSQGGRTEAFF. Full variable domain (rest looked up from reference TRBV7-2 and TRBJ1-1): GAGVSQSPSNKVTEKGKDVELRCDPISGHTALYWYRQSLGQGLEFLIYFQGNSAPDKSGLPSDRFSAERTGGSVSTLTIQRTQQEDSAVYLCASSVSQGGRTEAFFGQGTRLTVV.

Written as DNA, the CDR3 is TGTGCCAGCAGCGTAGATCGGACAGGGGGCCAGACCGGGGAGCTGTTTTTT. Protein: CASSVDRTGGQTGELFF. The rearrangement links TRBV9 to TRBJ2-2, with TRBD1 identical over 11 bases. Germline CDR1 and CDR2: SGDLS and YYNGEE. Germline trimming cut 0 bases from V and 5 bases from J; bases unmatched to any gene: 6. The CDR3 sequence is 17 residues long.

The genes are TRBV7-2 and TRBJ2-2; D remains ambiguous. The CDR3 is 15 amino acids. Germline V gene data show CDR1 as SGHTA and CDR2 as FQGNSA. Trimming shortened V by 1 base and J by 9 bases, and 15 bases separated the two germline ends. For the CDR3, the DNA is TGTGCCAGCAGCTTAGGACTGACGGCCGTAAGGGAGCTGTTTTTT. Translating it yields CASSLGLTAVRELFF. Full variable domain (outside the CDR3, taken from reference TRBV7-2 and TRBJ2-2): GAGVSQSPSNKVTEKGKDVELRCDPISGHTALYWYRQSLGQGLEFLIYFQGNSAPDKSGLPSDRFSAERTGGSVSTLTIQRTQQEDSAVYLCASSLGLTAVRELFFGEGSRLTVL.